This T cell receptor beta chain emerged from a study of blood T cell repertoires in COVID-19. Study context: The United States, Italy and Spain provided the acute and convalescent COVID-19 samples.

Trimming took 5 bases from V and 4 from J; bases not matched to a gene: 13. Germline V lookup: CDR1 GTSNPN, CDR2 SVGIG (reference sequence). This CDR3 spans 15 amino acids. Authors' analysis steps: By means of reference gene primer amplification, nucleated cell counts were estimated. Profiled with immunoSEQ multiplex PCR; TCRdb holds only in-frame clones, not every one. V, J and clone size derive from that table, while D and trimming were established from the DNA sequence. In the table there are around 340,000 clones, about 88% of which are singletons. J is TRBJ2-5 and V is TRBV30; 7 positions match TRBD2. The sample was PBMCs or T cells enriched from blood (not recorded which). The sequence was collected from a woman under 40 who had been exposed to COVID-19. The CDR3 sequence: CAWVGGLAVLETQYF. The CDR3 DNA reads as TGTGCCTGGGTGGGAGGTCTAGCGGTATTAGAGACCCAGTACTTC.